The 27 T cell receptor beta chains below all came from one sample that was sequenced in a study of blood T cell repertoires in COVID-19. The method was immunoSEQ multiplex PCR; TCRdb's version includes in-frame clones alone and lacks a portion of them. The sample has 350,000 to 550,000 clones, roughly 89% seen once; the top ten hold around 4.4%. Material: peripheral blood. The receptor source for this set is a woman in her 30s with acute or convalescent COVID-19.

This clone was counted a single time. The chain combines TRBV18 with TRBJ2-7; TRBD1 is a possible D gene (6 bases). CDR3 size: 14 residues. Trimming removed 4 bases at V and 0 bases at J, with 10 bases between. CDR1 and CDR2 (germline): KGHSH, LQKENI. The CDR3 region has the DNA TGTGCCAGCTCACGAGGGACAACCTCCTACGAGCAGTACTTC. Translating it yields CASSRGTTSYEQYF.

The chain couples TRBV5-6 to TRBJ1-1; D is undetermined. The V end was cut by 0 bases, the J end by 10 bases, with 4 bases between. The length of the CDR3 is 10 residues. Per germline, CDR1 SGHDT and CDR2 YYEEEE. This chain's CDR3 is CASSLGAAFF. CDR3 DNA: TGTGCCAGCAGCTTGGGCGCAGCTTTCTTT. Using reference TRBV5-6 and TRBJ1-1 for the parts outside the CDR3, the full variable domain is DAGVTQSPTHLIKTRGQQVTLRCSPKSGHDTVSWYQQALGQGPQFIFQYYEEEERQRGNFPDRFSGHQFPNYSSELNVNALLLGDSALYLCASSLGAAFFGQGTRLTVV.

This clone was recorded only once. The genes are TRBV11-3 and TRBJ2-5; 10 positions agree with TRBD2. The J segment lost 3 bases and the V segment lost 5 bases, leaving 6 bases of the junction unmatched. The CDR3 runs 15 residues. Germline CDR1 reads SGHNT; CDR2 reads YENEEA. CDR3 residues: CASSLGTSVEETQYF. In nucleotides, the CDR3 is TGTGCCAGCAGCCTCGGGACTAGCGTTGAAGAGACCCAGTACTTC. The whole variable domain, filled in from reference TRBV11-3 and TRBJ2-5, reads EAGVVQSPRYKIIEKKQPVAFWCNPISGHNTLYWYLQNLGQGPELLIRYENEEAVDDSQLPKDRFSAERLKGVDSTLKIQPAELGDSAVYLCASSLGTSVEETQYFGPGTRLLVL.

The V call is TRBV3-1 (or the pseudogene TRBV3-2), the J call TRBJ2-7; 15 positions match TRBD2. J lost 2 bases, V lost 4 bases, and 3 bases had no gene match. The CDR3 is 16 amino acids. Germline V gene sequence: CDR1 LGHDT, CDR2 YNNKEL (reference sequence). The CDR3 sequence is CASSLRTSGGAYEQYF. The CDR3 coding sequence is TGTGCCAGCAGCCTTCGGACTAGCGGGGGGGCCTACGAGCAGTACTTC.

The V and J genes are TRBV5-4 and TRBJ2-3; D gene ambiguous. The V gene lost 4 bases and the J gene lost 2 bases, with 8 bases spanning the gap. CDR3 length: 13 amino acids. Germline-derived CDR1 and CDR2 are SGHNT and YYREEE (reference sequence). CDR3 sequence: CASSLPNTDTQYF. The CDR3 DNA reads TGTGCCAGCAGCCTACCGAACACAGATACGCAGTATTTT.

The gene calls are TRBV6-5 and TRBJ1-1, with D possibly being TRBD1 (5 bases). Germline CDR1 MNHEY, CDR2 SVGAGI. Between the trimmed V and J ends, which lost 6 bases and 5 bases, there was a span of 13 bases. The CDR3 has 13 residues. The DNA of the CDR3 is TGTGCCAGCAGCCCACCCCAGGGAACTGAAGCTTTCTTT. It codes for CASSPPQGTEAFF.

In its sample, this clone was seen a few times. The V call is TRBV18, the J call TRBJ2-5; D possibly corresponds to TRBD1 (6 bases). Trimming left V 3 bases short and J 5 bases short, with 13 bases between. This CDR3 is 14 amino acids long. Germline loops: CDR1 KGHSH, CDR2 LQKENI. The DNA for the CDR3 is TGTGCCAGCTCACCCGGGACAAGTCCCGAGACCCAGTACTTC. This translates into CASSPGTSPETQYF. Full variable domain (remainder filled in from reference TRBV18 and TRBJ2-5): NAGVMQNPRHLVRRRGQEARLRCSPMKGHSHVYWYRQLPEEGLKFMVYLQKENIIDESGMPKERFSAEFPKEGPSILRIQQVVRGDSAAYFCASSPGTSPETQYFGPGTRLLVL.

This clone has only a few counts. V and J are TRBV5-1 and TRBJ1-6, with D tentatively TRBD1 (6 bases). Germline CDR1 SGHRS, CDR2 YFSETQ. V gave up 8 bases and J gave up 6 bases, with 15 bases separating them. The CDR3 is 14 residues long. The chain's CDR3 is CASCRGIGNSPLHF. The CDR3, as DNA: TGCGCCAGTTGCAGGGGAATTGGTAATTCACCCCTCCACTTT.

CDR3 region: CASSGGGLAKNIQYF. The DNA for the CDR3 is TGTGCCAGTAGTGGGGGGGGACTAGCCAAAAACATTCAGTACTTC. The gene calls are TRBV19 and TRBJ2-4; 7 bases are shared with TRBD2. The J segment lost 0 bases and the V segment lost 5 bases, leaving 4 bases of the junction unmatched. In germline, CDR1 is LNHDA, CDR2 SQIVND (reference sequence). The CDR3 is made up of 15 amino acids.

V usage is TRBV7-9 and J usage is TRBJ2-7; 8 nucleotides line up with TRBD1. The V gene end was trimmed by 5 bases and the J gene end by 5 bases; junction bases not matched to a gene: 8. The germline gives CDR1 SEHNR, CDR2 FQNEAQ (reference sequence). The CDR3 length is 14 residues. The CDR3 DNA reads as TGTGCCAGCAGCCCAGGACAGGGCTACGACGAGCAGTACTTC. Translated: CASSPGQGYDEQYF.

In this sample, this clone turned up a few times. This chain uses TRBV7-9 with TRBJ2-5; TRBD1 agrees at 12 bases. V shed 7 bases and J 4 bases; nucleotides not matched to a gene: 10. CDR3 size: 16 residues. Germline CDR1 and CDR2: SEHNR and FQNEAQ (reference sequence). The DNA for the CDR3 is TGTGCCAGCATGACGAGAGGGACAGGGGGCCGAGAGACCCAGTACTTC. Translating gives CASMTRGTGGRETQYF.

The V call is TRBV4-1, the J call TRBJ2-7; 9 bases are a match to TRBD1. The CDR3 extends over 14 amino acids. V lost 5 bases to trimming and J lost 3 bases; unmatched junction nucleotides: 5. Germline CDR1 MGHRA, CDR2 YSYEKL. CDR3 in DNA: TGCGCCAGCAGCACCCCGGGACAGGGCTACGAGCAGTACTTC. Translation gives CASSTPGQGYEQYF.

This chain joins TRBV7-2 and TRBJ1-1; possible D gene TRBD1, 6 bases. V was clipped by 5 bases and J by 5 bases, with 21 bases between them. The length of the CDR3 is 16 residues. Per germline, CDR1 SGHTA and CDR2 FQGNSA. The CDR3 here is CASSLGLGVRGTEAFF. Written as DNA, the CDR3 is TGTGCCAGCAGCCTAGGACTGGGGGTAAGGGGGACTGAAGCTTTCTTT.

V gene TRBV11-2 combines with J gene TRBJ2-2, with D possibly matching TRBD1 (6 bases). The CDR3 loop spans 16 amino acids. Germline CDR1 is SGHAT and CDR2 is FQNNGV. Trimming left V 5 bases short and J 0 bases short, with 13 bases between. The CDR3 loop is CASSPWQGTNTGELFF. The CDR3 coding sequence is TGTGCCAGCAGCCCCTGGCAGGGGACGAACACCGGGGAGCTGTTTTTT.

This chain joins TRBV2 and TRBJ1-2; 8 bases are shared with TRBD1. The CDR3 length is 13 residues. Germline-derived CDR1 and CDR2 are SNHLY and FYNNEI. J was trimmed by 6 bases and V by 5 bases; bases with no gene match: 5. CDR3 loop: CASSSDRENGYTF. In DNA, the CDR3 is TGTGCCAGCAGTTCGGACAGGGAGAATGGCTACACCTTC.

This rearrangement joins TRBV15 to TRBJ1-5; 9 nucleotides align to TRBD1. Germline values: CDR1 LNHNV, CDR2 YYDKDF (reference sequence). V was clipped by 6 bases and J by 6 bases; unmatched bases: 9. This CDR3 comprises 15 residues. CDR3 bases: TGTGCCACCAGTTCCGCGGGACAGGGATTTCAGCCCCAGCATTTT. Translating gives CATSSAGQGFQPQHF.

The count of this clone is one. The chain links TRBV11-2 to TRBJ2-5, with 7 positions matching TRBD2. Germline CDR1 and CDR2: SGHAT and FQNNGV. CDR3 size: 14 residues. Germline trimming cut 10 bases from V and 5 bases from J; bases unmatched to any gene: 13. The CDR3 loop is CATSWGGIGETQYF. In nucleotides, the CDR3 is TGTGCCACCAGTTGGGGGGGTATAGGGGAGACCCAGTACTTC.

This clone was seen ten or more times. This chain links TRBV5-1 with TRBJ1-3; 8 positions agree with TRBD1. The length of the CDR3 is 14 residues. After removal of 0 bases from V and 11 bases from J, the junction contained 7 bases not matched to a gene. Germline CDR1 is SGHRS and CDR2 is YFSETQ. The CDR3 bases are TGCGCCAGCAGCTTGGGACAGGGGTTGGCGGCCATATATTTT. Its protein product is CASSLGQGLAAIYF.

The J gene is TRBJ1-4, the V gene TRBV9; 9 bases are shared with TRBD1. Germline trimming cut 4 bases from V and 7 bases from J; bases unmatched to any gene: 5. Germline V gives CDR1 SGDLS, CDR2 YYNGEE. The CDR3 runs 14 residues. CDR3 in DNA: TGTGCCAGCAGCTCGGGACAGGGCTTTGAAAAACTGTTTTTT. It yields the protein CASSSGQGFEKLFF.

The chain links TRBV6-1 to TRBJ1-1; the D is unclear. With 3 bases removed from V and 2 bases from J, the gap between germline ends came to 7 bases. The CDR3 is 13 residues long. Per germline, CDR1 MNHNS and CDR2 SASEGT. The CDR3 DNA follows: TGTGCCAGCAGTGATCCGGGAAACACTGAAGCTTTCTTT. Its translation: CASSDPGNTEAFF.

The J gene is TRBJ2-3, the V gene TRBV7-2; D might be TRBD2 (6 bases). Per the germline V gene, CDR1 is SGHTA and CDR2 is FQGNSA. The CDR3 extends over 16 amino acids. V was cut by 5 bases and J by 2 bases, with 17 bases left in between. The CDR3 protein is CASSVLSGGATDTQYF. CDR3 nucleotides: TGTGCCAGCAGCGTACTTAGCGGCGGTGCCACAGATACGCAGTATTTT.

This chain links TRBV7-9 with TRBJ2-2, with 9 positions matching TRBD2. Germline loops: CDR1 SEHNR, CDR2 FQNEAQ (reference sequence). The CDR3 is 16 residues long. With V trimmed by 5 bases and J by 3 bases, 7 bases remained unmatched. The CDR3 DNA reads TGTGCCAGCAGCCCCGGCGCGGGGGGGCACACCGGGGAGCTGTTTTTT. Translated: CASSPGAGGHTGELFF.

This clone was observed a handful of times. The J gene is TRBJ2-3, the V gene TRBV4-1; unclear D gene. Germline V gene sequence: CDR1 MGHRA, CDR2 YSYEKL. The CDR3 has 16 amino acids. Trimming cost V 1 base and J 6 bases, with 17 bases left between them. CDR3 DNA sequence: TGCGCCAGCAGCCAAGTCCTCCTAGTATTCCCCGATACGCAGTATTTT. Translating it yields CASSQVLLVFPDTQYF.

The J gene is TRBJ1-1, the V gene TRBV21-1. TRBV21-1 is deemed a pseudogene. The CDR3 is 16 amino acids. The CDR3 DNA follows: TGTGCCAGCAGCAAATCTGAGGGAGGCAGCGACACTGAAGCTTTCTTT. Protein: CASSKSEGGSDTEAFF.

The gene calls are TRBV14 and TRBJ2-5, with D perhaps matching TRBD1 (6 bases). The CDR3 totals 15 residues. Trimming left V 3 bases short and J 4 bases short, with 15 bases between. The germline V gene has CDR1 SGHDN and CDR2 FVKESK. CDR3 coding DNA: TGTGCCAGCAGCCACTTGCAGGGGAGTAGAGAGACCCAGTACTTC. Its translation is CASSHLQGSRETQYF.

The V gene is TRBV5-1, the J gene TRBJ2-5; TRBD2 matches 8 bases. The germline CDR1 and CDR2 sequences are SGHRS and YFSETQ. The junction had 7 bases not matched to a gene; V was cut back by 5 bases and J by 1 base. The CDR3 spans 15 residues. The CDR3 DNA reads TGCGCCAGCAGGGGGTCTAGCGGGTTCCAAGAGACCCAGTACTTC. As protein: CASRGSSGFQETQYF.

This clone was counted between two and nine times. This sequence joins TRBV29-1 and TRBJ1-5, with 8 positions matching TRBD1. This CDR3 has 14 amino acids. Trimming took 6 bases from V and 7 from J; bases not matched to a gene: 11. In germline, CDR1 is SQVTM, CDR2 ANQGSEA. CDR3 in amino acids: CSVRTGIGEQPQHF. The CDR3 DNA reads TGCAGCGTGCGGACAGGGATTGGGGAACAGCCCCAGCATTTT.